Below are 22 T cell receptor beta chains sequenced from a single sample in a study of cytomegalovirus exposure and HLA in healthy donors. Only in-frame clones appear in the TCRdb table, and some are missing; sequencing was by immunoSEQ multiplex PCR. The top ten clones hold approximately 3.1% of a sample with more than 250,000 clones, roughly 91% of them seen once. Source material: PBMCs. The source of these receptors is a woman between 25 and 40 years old in good health and CMV-seronegative.

This sequence joins TRBV29-1 and TRBJ2-1; no definite D call. The germline V and J ends were trimmed by 3 bases and 4 bases, with 10 bases remaining between them. Germline lookup yields CDR1 SQVTM and CDR2 ANQGSEA. This CDR3 spans 13 amino acids. CDR3 loop: CSVDGQNYNEQFF. The DNA for the CDR3 is TGCAGCGTTGACGGCCAGAATTACAATGAGCAGTTCTTC.

The chain joins TRBV5-1 to TRBJ2-1, with a tentative D call TRBD2 (7 bases). V was clipped by 0 bases and J by 6 bases, with 22 bases between them. The germline V gene has CDR1 SGHRS and CDR2 YFSETQ. This CDR3 spans 18 amino acids. The CDR3 bases are TGCGCCAGCAGCTTGGCCGGGGGGCGGGAGCCATACGGCAATGAGCAGTTCTTC. As protein: CASSLAGGREPYGNEQFF. Combining the CDR3 with reference TRBV5-1 and TRBJ2-1 gives the whole variable domain KAGVTQTPRYLIKTRGQQVTLSCSPISGHRSVSWYQQTPGQGLQFLFEYFSETQRNKGNFPGRFSGRQFSNSRSEMNVSTLELGDSALYLCASSLAGGREPYGNEQFFGPGTRLTVL.

This chain connects TRBV27 to TRBJ2-3; 7 bases fit TRBD1. The length of the CDR3 is 16 residues. CDR1 MNHEY and CDR2 SMNVEV come from the germline V gene (reference sequence). Losses at the gene ends were 2 bases for V and 5 bases for J; bases not matched to a gene: 10. This CDR3 reads CASSLGTDKRRDTQYF. Here the CDR3 DNA reads TGTGCCAGCAGTTTAGGGACAGACAAAAGGAGAGATACGCAGTATTTT.

This rearrangement joins TRBV2 to TRBJ2-7; 11 bases line up with TRBD1. Germline assignment: CDR1 SNHLY and CDR2 FYNNEI. V trimming: 6 bases; J trimming: 3 bases; junction bases outside the gene matches: 7. The CDR3 length is 15 residues. The chain's CDR3 is CASRTPGTGGYEQYF. CDR3 nucleotide sequence: TGTGCCAGCAGGACACCCGGGACAGGGGGCTACGAGCAGTACTTC. The full variable domain, completed using reference TRBV2 and TRBJ2-7, is EPEVTQTPSHQVTQMGQEVILRCVPISNHLYFYWYRQILGQKVEFLVSFYNNEISEKSEIFDDQFSVERPDGSNFTLKIRSTKLEDSAMYFCASRTPGTGGYEQYFGPGTRLTVT.

This chain links TRBV5-6 with TRBJ2-3; TRBD1 matches at 10 bases. The V gene's germline CDR1 is SGHDT and CDR2 YYEEEE. After removal of 5 bases from V and 4 bases from J, the junction contained 7 bases not matched to a gene. CDR3 length equals 15 residues. In DNA form, the CDR3 reads TGTGCCAGCAGTAGACAGGGGGCCGGCGCAGATACGCAGTATTTT. It encodes CASSRQGAGADTQYF.

The J gene is TRBJ2-7, the V gene TRBV5-1, with 8 bases matching TRBD1. Germline values: CDR1 SGHRS, CDR2 YFSETQ. V gave up 1 base and J gave up 0 bases; unmatched junction bases: 3. This CDR3 contains 15 residues. The CDR3 loop reads CASSLRTGSSYEQYF. Written as DNA, the CDR3 is TGCGCCAGCAGCTTGAGGACAGGGAGCTCCTACGAGCAGTACTTC.

The chain uses TRBV11-1 and TRBJ2-1, with 10 bases that match TRBD2. Germline CDR1 reads SGHAT; CDR2 reads FQDESV (reference sequence). With V trimmed by 4 bases and J by 4 bases, 7 bases remained unmatched. The CDR3 is made up of 16 amino acids. The CDR3 coding sequence is TGTGCCAGCAGCTCCAGCGGGAGGGCCCCTTACAATGAGCAGTTCTTC. It specifies CASSSSGRAPYNEQFF.

The rearrangement joins TRBV20-1 to TRBJ1-1; D is possibly TRBD1 (5 bases). Germline values: CDR1 DFQATT, CDR2 SNEGSKA (reference sequence). V was shortened by 8 bases and J by 8 bases, with 15 bases between the two germline ends. The CDR3 is made up of 11 amino acids. The CDR3 sequence: CSSGTPREAFF. DNA for the CDR3: TGCAGTTCCGGGACCCCCCGAGAAGCTTTCTTT.

The chain joins TRBV27 to TRBJ2-7; 7 nucleotides align to TRBD1. This CDR3 has 14 residues. Germline V gives CDR1 MNHEY, CDR2 SMNVEV (reference sequence). After removal of 6 bases from V and 4 bases from J, the junction contained 9 bases not matched to a gene. The CDR3 DNA sequence: TGTGCCAGCAGCTCCGGGACAGCAGTTTACGAGCAGTACTTC. It is translated as CASSSGTAVYEQYF.

This clone was counted a single time. This chain connects TRBV4-2 to TRBJ2-1; D might be TRBD2 (7 bases). V was shortened by 0 bases and J by 9 bases, with 9 bases between the two germline ends. Germline CDR1 reads LGHNA; CDR2 reads YNFKEQ. The CDR3 has 13 amino acids. This CDR3 reads CASSQDGGAEQFF. The CDR3 DNA is TGTGCCAGCAGCCAAGATGGGGGGGCTGAGCAGTTCTTC.

The rearrangement uses TRBV18 and TRBJ1-4, with 8 bases that match TRBD1. This CDR3 comprises 16 residues. Germline V gene lookup returns CDR1 KGHSH and CDR2 LQKENI. The V gene end was trimmed by 2 bases and the J gene end by 8 bases; junction bases not matched to a gene: 10. Written as DNA, the CDR3 is TGTGCCAGCTCACCATATCCGACAGGGGAGGAGGAAAAACTGTTTTTT. Translating it yields CASSPYPTGEEEKLFF. Together with reference TRBV18 and TRBJ1-4, the CDR3 gives the full variable domain: NAGVMQNPRHLVRRRGQEARLRCSPMKGHSHVYWYRQLPEEGLKFMVYLQKENIIDESGMPKERFSAEFPKEGPSILRIQQVVRGDSAAYFCASSPYPTGEEEKLFFGSGTQLSVL.

This clone has more than one count but fewer than ten. This chain links TRBV2 with TRBJ2-7; 8 bases are a match to TRBD2. The J segment lost 6 bases and the V segment lost 2 bases, leaving 12 bases of the junction unmatched. Germline V gene lookup returns CDR1 SNHLY and CDR2 FYNNEI. CDR3 length: 16 residues. As DNA, the CDR3 is TGTGCCAGCAGTGAATCTGTAGCGGGGCCGACGGTCGAGCAGTACTTC. This encodes CASSESVAGPTVEQYF. Based on the CDR3 plus reference TRBV2 and TRBJ2-7, the full variable domain is EPEVTQTPSHQVTQMGQEVILRCVPISNHLYFYWYRQILGQKVEFLVSFYNNEISEKSEIFDDQFSVERPDGSNFTLKIRSTKLEDSAMYFCASSESVAGPTVEQYFGPGTRLTVT.

Comment on this clone: This specimen includes other DNA sequences encoding the same CDR3. The chain employs TRBV27 and TRBJ2-7; the D is unclear. CDR1 MNHEY and CDR2 SMNVEV come from the germline V gene (reference sequence). Trimming shortened V by 0 bases and J by 1 base, and 4 bases separated the two germline ends. CDR3 length equals 13 residues. CDR3 DNA: TGTGCCAGCAGTTTATCGGTGTCCTACGAGCAGTACTTC. Its translation: CASSLSVSYEQYF.

V and J are TRBV7-8 and TRBJ1-1; D not resolved. The CDR3 extends over 13 amino acids. Trimming removed 6 bases from V and 1 base from J, with 9 bases in between. Per the germline V gene, CDR1 is SGHVS and CDR2 is FQNEAQ. The CDR3 spells CASREDGNTEAFF. DNA for the CDR3: TGTGCCAGCAGGGAGGACGGGAACACTGAAGCTTTCTTT.

The gene calls are TRBV18 and TRBJ2-7; D remains unclear. The CDR3 extends over 14 amino acids. The germline V gene encodes CDR1 KGHSH and CDR2 LQKENI. The V and J ends lost 3 bases and 3 bases respectively, with 12 bases between them. The chain's CDR3 is CASSPSVSDYEQYF. CDR3 DNA sequence: TGTGCCAGCTCACCCTCGGTATCTGACTACGAGCAGTACTTC.

This chain uses TRBV5-6 with TRBJ2-7, with D maybe TRBD1 (5 bases). CDR3 length: 12 residues. Trimming removed 2 bases from V and 13 bases from J, with 16 bases in between. Germline CDR1 is SGHDT and CDR2 is YYEEEE. DNA of the CDR3: TGTGCCAGCAGCTTAGGGGCCTACGATAACTACTTC. Translating it yields CASSLGAYDNYF.

V is TRBV7-9 and J is TRBJ2-7, with D perhaps TRBD2 (6 bases). V was clipped by 5 bases and J by 7 bases, with 15 bases between them. Looked up from germline, CDR1 is SEHNR and CDR2 is FQNEAQ (reference sequence). The CDR3 covers 13 residues. The CDR3 region is CASSRDLDGEQYF. In nucleotides, the CDR3 is TGTGCCAGCAGCCGGGACTTGGATGGGGAGCAGTACTTC.

This sequence joins TRBV6-1 and TRBJ2-7; 10 nucleotides agree with TRBD1. The CDR3 covers 14 residues. Germline V gene sequence: CDR1 MNHNS, CDR2 SASEGT. Germline trimming cut 3 bases from V and 3 bases from J; bases unmatched to any gene: 2. The CDR3 here is CASSETGGFYEQYF. The CDR3 nucleotides are TGTGCCAGCAGTGAGACAGGGGGCTTCTACGAGCAGTACTTC.

The CDR3 protein is CASSFSGDEQYF. DNA of the CDR3: TGCGCCAGCAGCTTTAGCGGCGACGAGCAGTACTTC. This sequence joins TRBV5-1 and TRBJ2-7; D might be TRBD2 (6 bases). The CDR3 totals 12 residues. Looked up from germline, CDR1 is SGHRS and CDR2 is YFSETQ. With 2 bases removed from V and 5 bases from J, the gap between germline ends came to 8 bases.

This rearrangement joins TRBV5-6 to TRBJ2-7; unclear D gene. The ends were cut back, 4 bases at V and 0 bases at J, with 5 bases in the middle. This CDR3 has 12 residues. Germline CDR1 is SGHDT and CDR2 is YYEEEE. CDR3 protein: CASSTSSYEQYF. DNA for the CDR3: TGTGCCAGCAGCACCTCCTCCTACGAGCAGTACTTC.

The rearrangement uses TRBV7-8 and TRBJ1-2; a possible D gene is TRBD1 (6 bases). From germline, CDR1 is SGHVS and CDR2 FQNEAQ. Deletions cut 2 bases from V and 2 bases from J, with 12 bases between. CDR3 length: 15 residues. Here the CDR3 DNA reads TGTGCCAGCAGCTTATTATTAGACAGGAACTATGGCTACACCTTC. Encoded protein: CASSLLLDRNYGYTF. Combining the CDR3 with reference TRBV7-8 and TRBJ1-2 gives the whole variable domain GAGVSQSPRYKVAKRGQDVALRCDPISGHVSLFWYQQALGQGPEFLTYFQNEAQLDKSGLPSDRFFAERPEGSVSTLKIQRTQQEDSAVYLCASSLLLDRNYGYTFGSGTRLTVV.

V is TRBV6-5 and J is TRBJ1-2; D is unclear. Germline V gene data show CDR1 as MNHEY and CDR2 as SVGAGI. The CDR3 runs 14 residues. The V gene lost 4 bases and the J gene lost 2 bases, with 11 bases spanning the gap. CDR3 residues: CASSLTGWNYGYTF. The CDR3 DNA is TGTGCCAGCAGTTTGACTGGGTGGAACTATGGCTACACCTTC.